What follows are 24 T cell receptor beta chains derived from one specimen sequenced in a study of T cell repertoires in cytomegalovirus infection (dated by TCRdb to between 2017 and 2020). Sequenced on an Illumina HiSeq 1500. Through fastp at Q25 and MiXCR, TCRdb rebuilt clones from the public reads, retaining in-frame beta chains. Under each unique CDR3 protein, matching rows form one entry showing the most common genes and DNA. A total of 300,000 to 400,000 distinct CDR3 sequences appear in this sample, around a tenth of them only once. The top ten hold roughly 4.5% of the sample. The sample was PBMCs. The receptors were sampled from a human donor in good health (CMV status not recorded). Some clones in this sample may be carry-over from other donors' samples.

The table lists this clonotype with many counts. The chain uses TRBV28 and TRBJ1-2; D is uncertain. The CDR3 length is 13 residues. Germline CDR1 MDHEN, CDR2 SYDVKM. V gave up 4 bases and J gave up 4 bases, with 10 bases separating them. The CDR3 loop reads CASSWQELYGYTF. The CDR3 region has the DNA TGTGCCAGCAGTTGGCAGGAACTCTATGGCTACACCTTC.

This clonotype was observed at least ten times. The V gene is TRBV7-6, the J gene TRBJ2-1; 7 bases are shared with TRBD2. CDR3 length equals 16 residues. CDR1 SGHVS and CDR2 FNYEAQ come from the germline V gene. Germline trimming cut 0 bases from V and 8 bases from J; bases unmatched to any gene: 10. Written as DNA, the CDR3 is TGTGCCAGCAGCTTAGCGGGGGGGTCCCCCGGGCATGAGCAGTTCTTC. Protein: CASSLAGGSPGHEQFF.

The chain is built from TRBV4-1 and TRBJ2-1, with D hard to call. This CDR3 is built from 13 residues. V was shortened by 3 bases and J by 5 bases, with 8 bases between the two germline ends. CDR1 and CDR2 from the germline V gene are MGHRA and YSYEKL. Here the CDR3 reads CASSHQGDNEQFF. CDR3 sequence (DNA): TGCGCCAGCAGCCATCAAGGCGACAATGAGCAGTTCTTC.

At least ten counts were recorded for this clonotype. This chain links TRBV10-3 with TRBJ2-7; 11 bases map to TRBD2. Trimming took 10 bases from V and 0 from J; bases not matched to a gene: 5. Per germline, CDR1 ENHRY and CDR2 SYGVKD. This CDR3 region has 14 residues. The CDR3 reads CATSLAGGSYEQYF. In DNA, the CDR3 is TGTGCCACCAGCCTAGCGGGAGGCTCCTACGAGCAGTACTTC.

The chain recombines TRBV24-1 with TRBJ2-3, with TRBD2 identical over 7 bases. The CDR3 is made up of 17 amino acids. The germline V gene has CDR1 KGHDR and CDR2 SFDVKD. J lost 3 bases, V lost 4 bases, and 12 bases had no gene match. Here the CDR3 reads CATSDPLAEELTDTQYF. The CDR3 nucleotides read TGTGCCACCAGTGACCCTCTAGCGGAAGAGTTAACAGATACGCAGTATTTT.

The chain links TRBV20-1 to TRBJ2-1; 9 nucleotides align to TRBD2. V lost 2 bases and J lost 2; bases outside the gene matches: 4. This CDR3 is built from 15 residues. Germline values: CDR1 DFQATT, CDR2 SNEGSKA (reference sequence). CDR3 sequence (DNA): TGCAGTGCTAGACCGGGACTAGCACCCTACAATGAGCAGTTCTTC. As protein: CSARPGLAPYNEQFF.

This sequence joins TRBV11-2 and TRBJ2-1; D may be TRBD2 (6 bases). The CDR3 is made up of 13 amino acids. Trimming took off 4 bases at V and 14 bases at J, with 18 bases between the two ends. CDR1 is SGHAT and CDR2 is FQNNGV in the germline V gene. The CDR3 DNA reads TGTGCCAGCAGCTCGGTCTTAACAGGAGGGGAGTTCTTC. It specifies CASSSVLTGGEFF.

This clonotype was found many times. V usage is TRBV7-2 and J usage is TRBJ1-5; weak D call: TRBD1 (6 bases). Deletions cut 1 base from V and 0 bases from J, with 10 bases between. The CDR3 consists of 16 residues. Germline V gene data show CDR1 as SGHTA and CDR2 as FQGNSA. CDR3 protein: CASSLGGHYSNQPQHF. The CDR3, as DNA: TGTGCCAGCAGCTTAGGGGGACACTATAGCAATCAGCCCCAGCATTTT.

J is TRBJ2-1 and V is TRBV28; 7 bases fit TRBD1. This CDR3 region has 14 residues. Looked up from germline, CDR1 is MDHEN and CDR2 is SYDVKM. V lost 5 bases, J lost 5 bases, and 6 bases stayed unmatched. The CDR3 DNA follows: TGTGCCAGCAGTGGGGACAGAGTGGACAATGAGCAGTTCTTC. Translating gives CASSGDRVDNEQFF.

V and J are TRBV7-2 and TRBJ2-1, with 7 bases lining up with TRBD2. The CDR3 consists of 13 residues. J gave up 9 bases and V 3 bases, and 5 bases lay outside the gene matches. In germline, CDR1 is SGHTA, CDR2 FQGNSA. CDR3 in DNA: TGTGCCAGCAGCTTTACTAGCGCGGGTGAGCAGTTCTTC. This sequence encodes CASSFTSAGEQFF.

This clonotype was counted ten times or more. The chain employs TRBV28 and TRBJ1-5, with D hard to call. Germline CDR1 reads MDHEN; CDR2 reads SYDVKM. Trimming left V 6 bases short and J 0 bases short, with 9 bases between. This CDR3 is built from 14 residues. The CDR3 sequence: CASRSVFSNQPQHF. CDR3 in DNA: TGTGCCAGCAGAAGCGTCTTTAGCAATCAGCCCCAGCATTTT.

This clonotype was picked up many times. The V call is TRBV4-1, the J call TRBJ2-1, with 9 nucleotides matching TRBD2. Germline values: CDR1 MGHRA, CDR2 YSYEKL. V lost 6 bases and J lost 8; bases outside the gene matches: 11. The CDR3 has 15 amino acids. The CDR3 loop is CASSLVAGEVYEQFF. CDR3 coding DNA: TGCGCCAGCAGTTTGGTAGCGGGGGAAGTATATGAGCAGTTCTTC.

This chain uses TRBV6-4 with TRBJ1-4, with 11 positions matching TRBD1. Unmatched junction bases numbered 7, after V lost 6 bases and J lost 7 bases. The CDR3 is made up of 15 amino acids. Germline V CDR1 and CDR2: MRHNA, SNTAGT. The CDR3 protein is CASSASGTGGEKLFF. CDR3 in DNA: TGTGCCAGCAGCGCCTCCGGGACAGGGGGTGAAAAACTGTTTTTT.

The chain is built from TRBV27 and TRBJ2-1; D gene ambiguous. Looked up from germline, CDR1 is MNHEY and CDR2 is SMNVEV (reference sequence). The CDR3 has 12 residues. Trimming shortened V by 5 bases and J by 13 bases, and 15 bases separated the two germline ends. CDR3 in DNA: TGTGCCAGCAGTGAGTTGGGATTGCAACAGTTCTTC. Translation: CASSELGLQQFF.

In its sample, this clonotype was seen many times. V is TRBV7-2 and J is TRBJ2-5, with a possible D match to TRBD1 (6 bases). Trimming shortened V by 7 bases and J by 1 base, and 10 bases separated the two germline ends. In germline, CDR1 is SGHTA, CDR2 FQGNSA. This CDR3 spans 13 amino acids. The CDR3 region is CASTLGAQETQYF. CDR3 in DNA: TGTGCCAGCACCTTGGGGGCCCAAGAGACCCAGTACTTC.

The chain is built from TRBV7-9 and TRBJ2-7; D gene unclear. Trimming removed 4 bases from V and 5 bases from J, with 12 bases in between. This CDR3 is built from 13 residues. The germline V gene has CDR1 SEHNR and CDR2 FQNEAQ (reference sequence). The CDR3 sequence is CASSSDSPNEQYF. In nucleotides, the CDR3 is TGTGCCAGCAGCTCAGACTCGCCCAACGAGCAGTACTTC.

This clonotype occurred many times. The chain carries TRBV7-9 and TRBJ2-5, with TRBD2 identical over 12 bases. V lost 4 bases and J lost 2; bases outside the gene matches: 5. Germline loops: CDR1 SEHNR, CDR2 FQNEAQ (reference sequence). The length of the CDR3 is 16 residues. CDR3 protein: CASSSTSGGRQETQYF. Here the CDR3 DNA reads TGTGCCAGCAGCTCGACTAGCGGGGGCCGACAAGAGACCCAGTACTTC.

The sample holds many counts of this clonotype. The chain employs TRBV10-3 and TRBJ2-7, with D perhaps matching TRBD1 (5 bases). The CDR3 has 14 amino acids. Germline CDR1 reads ENHRY; CDR2 reads SYGVKD. V lost 6 bases and J 5 bases, leaving 17 bases between the germline ends. The CDR3 nucleotides are TGTGCCATCAGCACCAGGGAAAATGCGGACGAGCAGTACTTC. This codes for CAISTRENADEQYF.

In this sample, this clonotype turned up a few times. This chain links TRBV13 with TRBJ2-7, with a possible D match to TRBD2 (5 bases). Per germline, CDR1 PRHDT and CDR2 FYEKMQ (reference sequence). The CDR3 totals 14 residues. Trimming pared 3 bases from V and 2 bases from J, leaving 11 bases between. The CDR3 DNA sequence: TGTGCCAGCAGCTTCTCGGACTTGACCTACGAGCAGTACTTC. This translates into CASSFSDLTYEQYF. The whole variable domain, filled in from reference TRBV13 and TRBJ2-7, reads AAGVIQSPRHLIKEKRETATLKCYPIPRHDTVYWYQQGPGQDPQFLISFYEKMQSDKGSIPDRFSAQQFSDYHSELNMSSLELGDSALYFCASSFSDLTYEQYFGPGTRLTVT.

V is TRBV11-3 and J is TRBJ2-1, with unresolved D. The CDR3 has 13 amino acids. The V end lost 0 bases, the J end lost 9 bases, and 9 bases lay between the germline ends. Germline CDR1 is SGHNT and CDR2 is YENEEA. CDR3 DNA sequence: TGTGCCAGCAGCTTAGAGAGCTGGGGTGAGCAGTTCTTC. This sequence encodes CASSLESWGEQFF.

The V gene is TRBV20-1, the J gene TRBJ2-3; weak D call: TRBD1 (5 bases). CDR1 DFQATT and CDR2 SNEGSKA come from the germline V gene (reference sequence). There are 14 residues in the CDR3. Trimming removed 6 bases at V and 2 bases at J, with 15 bases between. CDR3 sequence (DNA): TGCAGTGCCGATAGACAGCCACTCACAGATACGCAGTATTTT. Translated: CSADRQPLTDTQYF.

This clonotype was counted at least ten times. This chain links TRBV7-2 with TRBJ2-1; 13 bases align to TRBD2. The CDR3 contains 15 residues. The V and J ends lost 5 bases and 10 bases, in that order; junction bases with no gene match: 8. The germline CDR1 and CDR2 sequences are SGHTA and FQGNSA. The CDR3 DNA reads TGTGCCAGCAGCCCGACTAGCGGGGGGCTGGCGGAGCAGTTCTTC. This sequence encodes CASSPTSGGLAEQFF. Filled out from reference TRBV7-2 and TRBJ2-1, the complete variable domain reads GAGVSQSPSNKVTEKGKDVELRCDPISGHTALYWYRQSLGQGLEFLIYFQGNSAPDKSGLPSDRFSAERTGGSVSTLTIQRTQQEDSAVYLCASSPTSGGLAEQFFGPGTRLTVL.

The chain uses TRBV6-5 and TRBJ2-3; the match to TRBD2 covers 12 bases. This CDR3 is 17 amino acids long. Germline loops: CDR1 MNHEY, CDR2 SVGAGI. Unmatched junction bases numbered 7, after V lost 5 bases and J lost 1 base. The CDR3, as DNA: TGTGCCAGCAGTCTCCGCCGACTAGCGGGGGGCACAGATACGCAGTATTTT. It translates to CASSLRRLAGGTDTQYF.

The rearrangement uses TRBV7-2 and TRBJ1-1, with a weak D call TRBD1 (5 bases). Trimming cost V 5 bases and J 0 bases, with 10 bases left between them. The CDR3 spans 14 residues. Germline V CDR1 and CDR2: SGHTA, FQGNSA. This CDR3 reads CASSPGPMNTEAFF. CDR3 DNA sequence: TGTGCCAGCAGCCCGGGACCGATGAACACTGAAGCTTTCTTT.